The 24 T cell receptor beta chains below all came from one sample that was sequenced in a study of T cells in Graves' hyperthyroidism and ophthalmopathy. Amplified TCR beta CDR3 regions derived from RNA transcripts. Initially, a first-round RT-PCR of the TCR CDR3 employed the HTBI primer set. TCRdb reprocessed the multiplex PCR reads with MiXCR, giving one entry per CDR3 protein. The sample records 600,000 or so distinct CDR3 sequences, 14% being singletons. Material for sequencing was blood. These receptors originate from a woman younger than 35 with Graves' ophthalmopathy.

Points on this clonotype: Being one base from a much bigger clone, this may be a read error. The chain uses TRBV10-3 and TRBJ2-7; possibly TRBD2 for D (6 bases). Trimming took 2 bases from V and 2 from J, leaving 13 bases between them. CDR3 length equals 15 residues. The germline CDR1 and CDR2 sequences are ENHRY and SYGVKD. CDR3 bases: TGTGCCATCAGTGAGCCGGGGGAGACCCCCTACGAGCAGTACTTC. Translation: CAISEPGETPYEQYF.

DNA of the CDR3: TGCAGCGCAAGACAGGGGCAAGACACCGGGGAGCTGTTTTTT. Its translation is CSARQGQDTGELFF. J is TRBJ2-2 and V is TRBV29-1, with TRBD1 matching 8 bases. The CDR3 consists of 14 residues. Losses at the gene ends were 7 bases for V and 3 bases for J; bases not matched to a gene: 7. Germline V gene lookup returns CDR1 SQVTM and CDR2 ANQGSEA.

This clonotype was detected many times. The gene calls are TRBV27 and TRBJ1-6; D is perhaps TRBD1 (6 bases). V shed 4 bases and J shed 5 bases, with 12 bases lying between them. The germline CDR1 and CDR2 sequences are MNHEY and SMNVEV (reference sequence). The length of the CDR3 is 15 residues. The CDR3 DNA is TGTGCCAGCAGTTCAGGACAGTTAAATAATTCACCCCTCCACTTT. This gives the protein CASSSGQLNNSPLHF.

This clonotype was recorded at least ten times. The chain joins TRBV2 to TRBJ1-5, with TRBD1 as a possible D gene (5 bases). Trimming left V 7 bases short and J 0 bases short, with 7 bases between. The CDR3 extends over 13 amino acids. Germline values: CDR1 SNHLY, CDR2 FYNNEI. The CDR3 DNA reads TGTGCCAGCACAGGGAATAGCAATCAGCCCCAGCATTTT. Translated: CASTGNSNQPQHF. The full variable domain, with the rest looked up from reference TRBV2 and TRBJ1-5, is EPEVTQTPSHQVTQMGQEVILRCVPISNHLYFYWYRQILGQKVEFLVSFYNNEISEKSEIFDDQFSVERPDGSNFTLKIRSTKLEDSAMYFCASTGNSNQPQHFGDGTRLSIL.

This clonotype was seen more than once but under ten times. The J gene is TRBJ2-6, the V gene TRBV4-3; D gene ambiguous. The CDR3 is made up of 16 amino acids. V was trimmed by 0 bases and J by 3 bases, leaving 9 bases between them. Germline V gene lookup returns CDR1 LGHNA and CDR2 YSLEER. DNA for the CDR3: TGCGCCAGCAGCCAAGAACCCATCCTTGGGGCCAACGTCCTGACTTTC. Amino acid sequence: CASSQEPILGANVLTF.

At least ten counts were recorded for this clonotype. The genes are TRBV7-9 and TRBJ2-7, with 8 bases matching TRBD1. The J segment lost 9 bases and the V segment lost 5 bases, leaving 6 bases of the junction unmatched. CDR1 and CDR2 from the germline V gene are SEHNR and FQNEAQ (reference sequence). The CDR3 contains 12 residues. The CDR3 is CASSTGQGRQYF. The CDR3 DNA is TGTGCCAGCAGCACCGGACAGGGTAGGCAGTACTTC.

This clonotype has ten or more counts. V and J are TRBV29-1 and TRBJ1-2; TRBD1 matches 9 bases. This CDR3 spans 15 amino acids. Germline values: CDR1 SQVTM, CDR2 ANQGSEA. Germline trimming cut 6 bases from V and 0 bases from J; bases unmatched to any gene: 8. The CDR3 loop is CSVEERTGANYGYTF. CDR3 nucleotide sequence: TGCAGCGTGGAGGAACGGACAGGGGCTAACTATGGCTACACCTTC.

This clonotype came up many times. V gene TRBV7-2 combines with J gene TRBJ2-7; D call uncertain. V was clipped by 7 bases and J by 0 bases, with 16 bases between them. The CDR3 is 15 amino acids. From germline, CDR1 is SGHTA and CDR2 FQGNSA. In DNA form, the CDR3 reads TGTGCCAGCACCACGGACGCCCTAAGCTCCTACGAGCAGTACTTC. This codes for CASTTDALSSYEQYF.

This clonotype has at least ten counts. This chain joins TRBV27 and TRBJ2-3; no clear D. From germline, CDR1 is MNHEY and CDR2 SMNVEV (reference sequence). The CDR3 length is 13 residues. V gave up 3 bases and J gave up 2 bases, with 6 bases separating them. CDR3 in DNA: TGTGCCAGCAGTTTCAGTATCACAGATACGCAGTATTTT. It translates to CASSFSITDTQYF.

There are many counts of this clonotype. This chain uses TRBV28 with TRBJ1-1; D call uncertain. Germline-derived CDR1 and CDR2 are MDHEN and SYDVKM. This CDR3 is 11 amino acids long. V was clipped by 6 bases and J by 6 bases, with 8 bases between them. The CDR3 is CASSLESEAFF. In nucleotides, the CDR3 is TGTGCCAGCAGCCTGGAATCTGAAGCTTTCTTT.

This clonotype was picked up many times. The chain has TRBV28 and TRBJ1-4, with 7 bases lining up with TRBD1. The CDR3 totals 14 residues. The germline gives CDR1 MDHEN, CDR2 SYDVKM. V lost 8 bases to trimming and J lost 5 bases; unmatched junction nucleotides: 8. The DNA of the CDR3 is TGTGCCAGCGCCCGGGGGACAGACAATGAAAAACTGTTTTTT. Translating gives CASARGTDNEKLFF.

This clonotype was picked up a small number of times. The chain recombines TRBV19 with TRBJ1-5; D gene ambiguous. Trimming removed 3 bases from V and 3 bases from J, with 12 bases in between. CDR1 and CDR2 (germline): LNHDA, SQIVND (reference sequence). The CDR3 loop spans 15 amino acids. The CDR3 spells CASSIFGSFNQPQHF. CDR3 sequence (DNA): TGTGCCAGTAGTATCTTCGGCAGCTTCAATCAGCCCCAGCATTTT. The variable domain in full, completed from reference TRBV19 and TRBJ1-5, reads DGGITQSPKYLFRKEGQNVTLSCEQNLNHDAMYWYRQDPGQGLRLIYYSQIVNDFQKGDIAEGYSVSREKKESFPLTVTSAQKNPTAFYLCASSIFGSFNQPQHFGDGTRLSIL.

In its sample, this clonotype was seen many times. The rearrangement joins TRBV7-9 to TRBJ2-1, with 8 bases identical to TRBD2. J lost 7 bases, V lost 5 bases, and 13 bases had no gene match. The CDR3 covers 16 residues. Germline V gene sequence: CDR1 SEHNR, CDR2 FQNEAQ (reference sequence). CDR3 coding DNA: TGTGCCAGCAGCGCACCGACTAGCGATCGTTGGAATGAGCAGTTCTTC. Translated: CASSAPTSDRWNEQFF.

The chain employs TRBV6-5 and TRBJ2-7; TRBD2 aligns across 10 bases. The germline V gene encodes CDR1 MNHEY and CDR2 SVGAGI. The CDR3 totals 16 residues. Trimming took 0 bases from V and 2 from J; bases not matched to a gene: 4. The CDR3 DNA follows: TGTGCCAGCAGTTACTCAGCGGGAGGGGGCCCCTACGAGCAGTACTTC. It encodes CASSYSAGGGPYEQYF.

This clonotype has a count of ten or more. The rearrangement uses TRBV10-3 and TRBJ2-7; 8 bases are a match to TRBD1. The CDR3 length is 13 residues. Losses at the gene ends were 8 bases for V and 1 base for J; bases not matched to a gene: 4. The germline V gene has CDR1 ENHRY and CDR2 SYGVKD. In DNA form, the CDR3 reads TGTGCCATCGGACAGGGCTCTTCCTACGAGCAGTACTTC. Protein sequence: CAIGQGSSYEQYF.

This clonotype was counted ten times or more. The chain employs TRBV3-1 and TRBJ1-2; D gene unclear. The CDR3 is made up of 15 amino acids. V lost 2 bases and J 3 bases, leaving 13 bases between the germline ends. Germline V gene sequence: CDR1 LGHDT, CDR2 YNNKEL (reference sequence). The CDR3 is CASSQSHYGDYGYTF. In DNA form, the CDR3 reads TGTGCCAGCAGCCAATCCCATTATGGCGACTATGGCTACACCTTC. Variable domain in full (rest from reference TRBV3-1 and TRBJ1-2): DTAVSQTPKYLVTQMGNDKSIKCEQNLGHDTMYWYKQDSKKFLKIMFSYNNKELIINETVPNRFSPKSPDKAHLNLHINSLELGDSAVYFCASSQSHYGDYGYTFGSGTRLTVV.

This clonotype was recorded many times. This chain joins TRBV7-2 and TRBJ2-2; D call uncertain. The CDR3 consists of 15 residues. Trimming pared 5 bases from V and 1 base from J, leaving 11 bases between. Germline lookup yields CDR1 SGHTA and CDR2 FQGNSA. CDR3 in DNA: TGTGCCAGCAGCCCCTTGGAGCAGAACACCGGGGAGCTGTTTTTT. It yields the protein CASSPLEQNTGELFF.

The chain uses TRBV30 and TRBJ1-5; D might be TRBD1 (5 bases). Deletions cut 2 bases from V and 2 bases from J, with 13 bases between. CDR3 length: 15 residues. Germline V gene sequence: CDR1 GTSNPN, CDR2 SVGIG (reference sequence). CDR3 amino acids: CAWSWGGVGNQPQHF. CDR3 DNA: TGTGCCTGGAGTTGGGGGGGTGTGGGCAATCAGCCCCAGCATTTT.

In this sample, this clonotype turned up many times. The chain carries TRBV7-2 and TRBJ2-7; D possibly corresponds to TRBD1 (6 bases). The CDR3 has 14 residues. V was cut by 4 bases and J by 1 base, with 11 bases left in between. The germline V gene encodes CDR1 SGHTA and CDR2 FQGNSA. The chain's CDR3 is CASSSPGQSYEQYF. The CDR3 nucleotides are TGTGCCAGCAGCTCCCCGGGACAATCCTACGAGCAGTACTTC.

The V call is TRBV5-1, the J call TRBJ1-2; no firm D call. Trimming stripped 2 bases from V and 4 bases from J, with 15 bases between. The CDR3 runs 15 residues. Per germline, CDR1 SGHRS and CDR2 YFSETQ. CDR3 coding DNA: TGCGCCAGCAGCTTACTCCCGGGCGCCAGCTATGGCTACACCTTC. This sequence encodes CASSLLPGASYGYTF.

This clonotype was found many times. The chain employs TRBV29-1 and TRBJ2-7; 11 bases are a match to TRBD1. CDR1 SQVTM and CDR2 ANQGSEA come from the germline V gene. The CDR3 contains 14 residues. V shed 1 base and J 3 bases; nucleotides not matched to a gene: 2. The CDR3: CSVEGDRGYYEQYF. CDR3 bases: TGCAGCGTTGAAGGGGACAGGGGGTACTACGAGCAGTACTTC.

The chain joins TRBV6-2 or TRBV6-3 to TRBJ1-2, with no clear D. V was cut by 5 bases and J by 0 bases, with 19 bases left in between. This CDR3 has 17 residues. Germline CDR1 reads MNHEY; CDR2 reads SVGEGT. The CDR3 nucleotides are TGTGCCAGCAGTCAATTTTTGGTCCGGTTAGCTAACTATGGCTACACCTTC. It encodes CASSQFLVRLANYGYTF.

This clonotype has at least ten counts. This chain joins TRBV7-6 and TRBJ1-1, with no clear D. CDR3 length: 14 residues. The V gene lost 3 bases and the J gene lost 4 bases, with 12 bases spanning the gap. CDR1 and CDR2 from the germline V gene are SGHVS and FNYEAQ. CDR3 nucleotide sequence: TGTGCCAGCAGCTTTAACCCCCCTGCCACTGAAGCTTTCTTT. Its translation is CASSFNPPATEAFF.

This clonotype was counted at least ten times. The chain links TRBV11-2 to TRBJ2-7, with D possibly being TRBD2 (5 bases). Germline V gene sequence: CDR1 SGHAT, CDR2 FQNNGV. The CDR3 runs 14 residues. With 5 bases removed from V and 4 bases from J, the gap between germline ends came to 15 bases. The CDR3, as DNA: TGTGCCAGCAGCCCCCGGCTCGGGGAGTACGAGCAGTACTTC. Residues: CASSPRLGEYEQYF.